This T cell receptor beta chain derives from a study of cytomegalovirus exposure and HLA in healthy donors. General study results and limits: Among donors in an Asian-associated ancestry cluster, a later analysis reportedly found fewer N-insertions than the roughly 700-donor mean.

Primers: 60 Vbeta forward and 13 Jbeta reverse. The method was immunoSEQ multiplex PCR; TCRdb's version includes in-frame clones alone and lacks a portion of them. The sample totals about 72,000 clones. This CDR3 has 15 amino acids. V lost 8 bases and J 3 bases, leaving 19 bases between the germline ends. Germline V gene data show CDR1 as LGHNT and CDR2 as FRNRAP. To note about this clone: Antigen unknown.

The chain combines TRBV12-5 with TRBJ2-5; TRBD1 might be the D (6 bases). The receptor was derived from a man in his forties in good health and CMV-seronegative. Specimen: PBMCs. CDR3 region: CASQGTNLREETQYF. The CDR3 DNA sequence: TGTGCTAGTCAGGGGACAAACCTGAGGGAAGAGACCCAGTACTTC.